The text below deals with one TCR beta chain. As yet, its antigen is unknown. TCRdb re-called the 5' RACE reads with MiXCR, one entry per CDR3 protein. In the table there are a few hundred thousand distinct CDR3 sequences, 5.5% to 7.5% of which are singletons. The entry originates in a study of identical twins. Study findings and constraints: The abundant beta clonotypes from cord blood had fewer insertions, and memory repertoires had none of this.

V shed 7 bases and J 7 bases; nucleotides not matched to a gene: 8. The CDR3 runs to 12 residues. Germline assignment: CDR1 SQVTM and CDR2 ANQGSEA. In addition, the sample was reused for a study of T cells expressing NK-cell markers.

The sequencing input was CD8+ T cells sorted from blood. The TCR originated in a young woman in good health. The chain carries TRBV29-1 and TRBJ2-7, with 9 bases identical to TRBD1. The DNA for the CDR3 is TGCAGCGCTCAACAGGGGGCTTGGGAGCAGTACTTC. Amino acid sequence: CSAQQGAWEQYF.